The 3 T cell receptor beta chains below all came from one sample that was sequenced in a study of neurological immune-mediated disorders. MiXCR, applied by TCRdb to the 5' RACE reads, yields one record per CDR3 protein. The data show 40,000 to 55,000 distinct CDR3 sequences, roughly 3% seen once. Input material: PBMCs. The receptors shown here come from a woman between 45 and 65 years old with multiple sclerosis.

This clonotype was seen ten or more times. This chain links TRBV6-6 with TRBJ2-2; D is undetermined. CDR1 is MNHNY and CDR2 is SVGAGI in the germline V gene (reference sequence). The CDR3 extends over 16 amino acids. The V end lost 2 bases, the J end lost 7 bases, and 17 bases lay between the germline ends. The CDR3 loop is CASSYPRAYGVGELFF. The CDR3 DNA is TGTGCCAGCAGTTACCCGAGAGCGTATGGGGTCGGGGAGCTGTTTTTT.

This clonotype was found many times. The chain recombines TRBV7-9 with TRBJ1-2; 12 bases agree with TRBD1. This CDR3 spans 14 amino acids. Trimming at V came to 4 bases and at J to 12 bases, leaving 9 bases not matched to a gene. In germline, CDR1 is SEHNR, CDR2 FQNEAQ (reference sequence). CDR3 amino acids: CASSSHGTGGEDTF. In DNA form, the CDR3 reads TGTGCCAGCAGCTCTCACGGGACAGGGGGCGAGGACACCTTC.

This clonotype was seen ten or more times. The rearrangement links TRBV7-9 to TRBJ1-1; 7 bases are a match to TRBD1. Germline V gives CDR1 SEHNR, CDR2 FQNEAQ (reference sequence). With V trimmed by 4 bases and J by 1 base, 9 bases remained unmatched. This CDR3 is built from 16 residues. CDR3 amino acids: CASSSGRQGPNTEAFF. CDR3 coding DNA: TGTGCCAGCAGCTCCGGCCGACAGGGACCGAACACTGAAGCTTTCTTT.